This T cell receptor beta chain was recovered during a study of OX40 agonist ivuxolimab in advanced cancers. Study information: The dose-escalation cohort was around 83% male, with a mean age of around 60 years, ranging roughly 20 to 80.

This clone has just one count. Measured with immunoSEQ multiplex PCR; TCRdb has only the in-frame clones, and not every one. The table has tens of thousands of clones, 80% to 90% seen once. V lost 0 bases and J 5 bases, leaving 10 bases between the germline ends. This CDR3 region has 15 residues. Germline CDR1 LGHNA, CDR2 YSLEER. This TCR was recovered from an adult with an advanced solid tumor such as melanoma, head and neck, liver or kidney cancer. The chain couples TRBV4-3 to TRBJ1-4; D possibly corresponds to TRBD1 (6 bases). Here the sequenced sample was CD4+ or CD8+ T cells sorted from blood, taken in a trial of the OX40 agonist ivuxolimab. The CDR3 bases are TGCGCCAGCAGCCAAGATTGGACAGTAAATGAAAAACTGTTTTTT. Translation gives CASSQDWTVNEKLFF.